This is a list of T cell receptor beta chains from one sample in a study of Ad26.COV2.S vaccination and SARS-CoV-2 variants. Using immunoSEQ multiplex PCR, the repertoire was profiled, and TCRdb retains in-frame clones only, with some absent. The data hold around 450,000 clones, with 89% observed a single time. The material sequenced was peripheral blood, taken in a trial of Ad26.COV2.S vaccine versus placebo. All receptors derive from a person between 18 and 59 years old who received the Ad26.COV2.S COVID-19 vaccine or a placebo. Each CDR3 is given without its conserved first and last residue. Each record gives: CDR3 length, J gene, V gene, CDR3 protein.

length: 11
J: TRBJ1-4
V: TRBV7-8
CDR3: ASSLKGPGKLF

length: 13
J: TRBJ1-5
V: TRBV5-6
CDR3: ASSDRVRSNQPQH

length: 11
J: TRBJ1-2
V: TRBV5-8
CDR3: ASSWGTGDGYT

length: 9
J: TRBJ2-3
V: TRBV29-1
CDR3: SAEDGTGSY

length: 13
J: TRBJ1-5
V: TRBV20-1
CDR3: SASVLDSGNQPQH

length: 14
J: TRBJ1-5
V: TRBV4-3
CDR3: ASSQTEKPSNQPQH

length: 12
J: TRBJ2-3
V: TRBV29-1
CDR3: SASGTGIVLRQY

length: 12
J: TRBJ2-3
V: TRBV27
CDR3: ASSVAGSTDTQY

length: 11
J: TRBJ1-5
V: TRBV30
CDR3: AWRGGGNQPQH

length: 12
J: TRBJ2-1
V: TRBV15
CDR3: ATSRERFYNEQF

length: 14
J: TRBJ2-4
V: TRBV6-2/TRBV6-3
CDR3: ASSYNSQGAKNIQY

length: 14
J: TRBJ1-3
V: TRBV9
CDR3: ASSVAGTKPGNTIY

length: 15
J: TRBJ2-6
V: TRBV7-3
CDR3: ASSLGAANSGANVLT

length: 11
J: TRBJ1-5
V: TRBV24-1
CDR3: ATSETGWQPQH

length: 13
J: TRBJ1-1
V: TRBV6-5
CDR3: ASSRLGQMNTEAF

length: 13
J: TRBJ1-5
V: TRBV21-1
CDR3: ASSEKQGASQPQH

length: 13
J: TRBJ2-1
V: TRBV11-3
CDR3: ASSVSGGDYNEQF

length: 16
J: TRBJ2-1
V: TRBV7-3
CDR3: ASSSGTGAGSSYNEQF

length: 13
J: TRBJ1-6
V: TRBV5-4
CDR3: ASSLYVGQPSPLH

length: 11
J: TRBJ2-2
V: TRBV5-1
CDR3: ASSSGNTGELF

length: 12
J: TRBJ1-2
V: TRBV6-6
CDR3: ASIPTGEDYGYT

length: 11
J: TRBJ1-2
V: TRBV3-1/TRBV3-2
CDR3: ASSYQINYGYT

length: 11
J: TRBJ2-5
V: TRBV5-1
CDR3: ASSPQGKETQY

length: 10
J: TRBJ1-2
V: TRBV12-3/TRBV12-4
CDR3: ASSWTEGGYT

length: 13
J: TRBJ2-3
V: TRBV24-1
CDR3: ATSRTSFGTDTQY

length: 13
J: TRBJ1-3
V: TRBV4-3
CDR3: ASSQGLASGNTIY

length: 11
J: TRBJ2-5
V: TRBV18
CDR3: ASSRDRQETQY

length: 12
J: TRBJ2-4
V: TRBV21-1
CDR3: ASNPNRAENIQY

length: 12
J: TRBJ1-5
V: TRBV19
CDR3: ASSTPQGYQPQH

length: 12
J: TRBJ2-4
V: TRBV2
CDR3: ASSPNGWGSGQY

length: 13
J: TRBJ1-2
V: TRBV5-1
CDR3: ASSGGTGEFYGYT

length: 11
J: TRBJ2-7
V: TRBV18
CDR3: ASSPPFGYEQY

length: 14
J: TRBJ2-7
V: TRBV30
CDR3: AWSVQRGTGKYEQY

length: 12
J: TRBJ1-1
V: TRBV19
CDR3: ASSLGQGRSEAF

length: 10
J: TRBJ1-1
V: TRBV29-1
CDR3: SVIINHTEAF

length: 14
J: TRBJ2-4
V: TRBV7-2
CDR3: ASSPTGVIAKNIQY

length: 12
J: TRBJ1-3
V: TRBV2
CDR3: ASSPTGAGNTIY

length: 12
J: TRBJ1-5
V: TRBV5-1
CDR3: ASSRDPGDQPQH

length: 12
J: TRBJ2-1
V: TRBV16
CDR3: ASSRFDSWGEQF

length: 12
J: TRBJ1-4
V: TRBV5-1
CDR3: ASSLSATNEKLF

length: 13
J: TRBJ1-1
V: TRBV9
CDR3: ASSVALDRDTEAF

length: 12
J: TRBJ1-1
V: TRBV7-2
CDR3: ASSPGDPAVEAF

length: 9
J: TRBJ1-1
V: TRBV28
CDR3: ASTQPTEAF

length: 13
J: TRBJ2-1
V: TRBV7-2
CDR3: ASSQILIPYNEQF

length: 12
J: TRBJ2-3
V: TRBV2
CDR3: ASTVLVGEDTQY

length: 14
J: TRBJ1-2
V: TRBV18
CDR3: ASSPDRVLRGYGYT

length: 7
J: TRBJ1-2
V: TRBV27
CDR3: ASSLGQH

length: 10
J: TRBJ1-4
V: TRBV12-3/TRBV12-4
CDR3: ASSFAAEKLF

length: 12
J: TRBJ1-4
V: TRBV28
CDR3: ASRGRITNEKLF

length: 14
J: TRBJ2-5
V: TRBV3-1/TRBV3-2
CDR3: ASSQGSGGPPETQY

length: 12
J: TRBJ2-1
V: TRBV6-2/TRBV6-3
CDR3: ASSSRTGAREQF

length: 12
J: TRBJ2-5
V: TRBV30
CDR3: AWRTTGGRETQY